This TCR beta chain was profiled in a study of blood T cell repertoires in COVID-19. Study-level background: There were acute and convalescent COVID-19 samples, and they came from the United States, Italy and Spain. Nucleic acid was either cDNA or gDNA, and it came from T cells, B-cell-depleted T cells, or PBMCs.

In the original workflow: Reference gene primer amplification in the assay estimated nucleated cell counts. Profiled with immunoSEQ multiplex PCR; TCRdb holds only in-frame clones, not every one. V and J calls plus clone size are reproduced from that table; the DNA served to infer D and trimming. The sample consists of 140,000 to 150,000 clones, around 81% of them appearing once. The sample consisted of peripheral blood. The receptor was isolated from a human donor in a cohort sampled during active COVID-19.

The CDR3 loop is CASSLDRAETQYF. CDR3 sequence (DNA): TGCGCCAGCAGCCTCGACAGGGCTGAGACCCAGTACTTC. This chain joins TRBV5-1 and TRBJ2-5, with 7 positions matching TRBD1. The CDR3 has 13 amino acids. Germline CDR1 reads SGHRS; CDR2 reads YFSETQ. Germline trimming cut 4 bases from V and 5 bases from J; bases unmatched to any gene: 5.